This T cell receptor beta chain is drawn from a study of a mutant IDH1 vaccine in newly diagnosed glioma. About the research overall: Patients received eight vaccinations in weeks 1, 3, 5, 7, 11, 15, 19, 23. The treated population exhibited a male proportion of around 62%, a female proportion of roughly 38%, and a mean age of around 40 years. Earlier treatment was radiotherapy, temozolomide, or both, with most getting both.

Turning to this clone: Its antigen remains unknown.

Clones were read by immunoSEQ multiplex PCR, and TCRdb kept only the in-frame ones, dropping some. The table lists under 150,000 clones, 80% of them singletons. V was pared by 0 bases and J by 4 bases, with 12 bases between. CDR3 length equals 15 residues. The V gene's germline CDR1 is LNHDA and CDR2 SQIVND (reference sequence). The time point denotes: week 11, during vaccination. A 20-mer mutant IDH1 peptide at 300 ug was injected subcutaneously with topical imiquimod. Donor diagnoses consisted of new WHO grade 3 or 4 IDH1-mutant, ATRX-lost astrocytomas. The chain is built from TRBV19 and TRBJ1-1; D is unresolved. Sequencing used PBMCs, obtained from a glioma patient whose treatment included an IDH1 peptide vaccine. The clonotype comes from a man aged 35-49 years with glioma. The CDR3 DNA follows: TGTGCCAGTAGTATAGATCCGGGTTCGAGCACTGAAGCTTTCTTT. It translates to CASSIDPGSSTEAFF.